This record looks at one T cell receptor (beta chain) sequence and its context. Its antigen is as yet unknown. This CDR3 contains 18 residues. The germline gives CDR1 SGHVS, CDR2 FNYEAQ. V gave up 1 base and J gave up 5 bases; unmatched junction bases: 15. This record comes from a study of T cells after yellow fever vaccination. The study's findings and limits: The secondary response showed a weaker magnitude and a faster peak, day 5 versus 15.

Using its own MiXCR run on the 5' RACE reads, TCRdb lists one record per CDR3 protein. There are 170,000 or so distinct CDR3 sequences in the sample; 6.2% occur only once, and 2.5% to 3.5% lies in the top ten. This specimen consisted of CD4+ T cells sorted from PBMCs, obtained on the day of the first yellow fever vaccination. This sequence originates from a man aged 18-30 years who received the YFV17D yellow fever vaccine. V gene TRBV7-6 combines with J gene TRBJ1-2, with 8 nucleotides matching TRBD1. The CDR3 protein is CASSLGGGGQGEKYGYTF. In nucleotides, the CDR3 is TGTGCCAGCAGCTTAGGAGGGGGAGGACAGGGAGAAAAGTATGGCTACACCTTC.